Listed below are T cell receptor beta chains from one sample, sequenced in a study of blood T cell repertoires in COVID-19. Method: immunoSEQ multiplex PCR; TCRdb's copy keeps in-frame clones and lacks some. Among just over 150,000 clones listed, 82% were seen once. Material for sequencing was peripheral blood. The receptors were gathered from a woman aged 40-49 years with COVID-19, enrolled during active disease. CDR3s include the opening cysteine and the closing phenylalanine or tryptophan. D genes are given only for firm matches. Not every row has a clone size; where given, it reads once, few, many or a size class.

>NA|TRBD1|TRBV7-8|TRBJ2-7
CASSRQGLIHEQYF
TGTGCCAGCAGCCGACAGGGGCTCATCCACGAGCAGTACTTC
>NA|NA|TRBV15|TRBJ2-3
CATSRGGTRTDTQYF
TGTGCCACCAGCAGAGGAGGGACTCGCACAGATACGCAGTATTTT
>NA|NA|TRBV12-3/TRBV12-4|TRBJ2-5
CASSQGLWETQYF
TGTGCCAGCAGCCAGGGACTTTGGGAGACCCAGTACTTC
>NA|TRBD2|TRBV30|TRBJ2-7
CAWIGAGEPSSYEQYF
TGTGCCTGGATAGGCGCGGGAGAACCCTCCTCCTACGAGCAGTACTTC
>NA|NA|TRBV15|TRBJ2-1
CATSTRRRASSYNEQFF
TGTGCCACCAGTACGCGGCGGAGGGCTAGCTCCTACAATGAGCAGTTCTTC
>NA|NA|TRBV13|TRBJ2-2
CATNIGGGRNTGELFF
TGTGCCACCAACATCGGGGGTGGGCGGAACACCGGGGAGCTGTTTTTT
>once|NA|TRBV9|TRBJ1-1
CASSVNGGSMTEAFF
TGTGCCAGCAGCGTAAACGGGGGGAGTATGACTGAAGCTTTCTTT
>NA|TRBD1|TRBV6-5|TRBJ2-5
CASGQGLQETQYF
TGTGCCAGCGGACAGGGGTTGCAAGAGACCCAGTACTTC
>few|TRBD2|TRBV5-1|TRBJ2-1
CASSLVTSGYNEQFF
TGCGCCAGCAGCTTGGTCACTAGCGGATACAATGAGCAGTTCTTC
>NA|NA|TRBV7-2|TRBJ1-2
CASSLGATANYGYTF
TGTGCCAGCAGCTTAGGTGCCACAGCTAACTATGGCTACACCTTC
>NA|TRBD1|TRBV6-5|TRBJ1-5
CASRPGQGYQPQHF
TGTGCCAGCAGGCCGGGACAGGGTTATCAGCCCCAGCATTTT
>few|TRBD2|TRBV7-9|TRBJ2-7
CASSPRGSGSYEQYF
TGTGCCAGCAGCCCCCGGGGTAGCGGGTCCTACGAGCAGTACTTC
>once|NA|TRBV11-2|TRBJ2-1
CASSLRDPYNEQFF
TGTGCCAGCAGCTTACGGGATCCCTACAATGAGCAGTTCTTC
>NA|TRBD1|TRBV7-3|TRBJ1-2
CASSSQGARDPSGYTF
TGTGCCAGCAGCTCACAGGGGGCGCGGGATCCTAGTGGCTACACCTTC
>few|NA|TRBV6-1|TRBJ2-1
CASSDSRGEQFF
TGTGCCAGCAGTGATTCTAGAGGTGAGCAGTTCTTC
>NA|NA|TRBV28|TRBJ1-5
CASSLLVVPGHF
TGTGCCAGCAGTTTGTTGGTGGTTCCAGGGCATTTT
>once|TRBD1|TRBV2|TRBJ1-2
CASSVGQRGGYTF
TGTGCCAGCAGTGTGGGACAGAGGGGAGGCTACACCTTC
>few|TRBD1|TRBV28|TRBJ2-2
CASSYGGTGSGELFF
TGTGCCAGCAGCTACGGGGGGACAGGGTCCGGGGAGCTGTTTTTT
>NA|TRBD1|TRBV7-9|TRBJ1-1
CASSAPPGQRMNTEAFF
TGTGCCAGCAGCGCCCCGCCGGGACAGAGAATGAACACTGAAGCTTTCTTT
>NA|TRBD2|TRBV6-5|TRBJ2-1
CASSSTRGAGNEQFF
TGTGCCAGCAGTTCCACCCGGGGAGCGGGGAATGAGCAGTTCTTC
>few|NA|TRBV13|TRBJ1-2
CASSLLRGSGYTF
TGTGCCAGCAGCTTATTACGCGGAAGTGGCTACACCTTC
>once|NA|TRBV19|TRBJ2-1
CASSLDRANEQFF
TGTGCCAGTAGTCTCGACAGAGCCAATGAGCAGTTCTTC
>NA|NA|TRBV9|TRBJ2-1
CASSPPGTPYNEQFF
TGTGCCAGCAGCCCACCCGGGACTCCTTACAATGAGCAGTTCTTC
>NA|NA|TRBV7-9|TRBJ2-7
CASSFRRDEQYF
TGTGCCAGCAGCTTCCGTCGCGACGAGCAGTACTTC
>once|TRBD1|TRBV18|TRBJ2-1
CASSPTGTGVMNEQFF
TGTGCCAGCTCACCAACCGGGACAGGGGTAATGAATGAGCAGTTCTTC
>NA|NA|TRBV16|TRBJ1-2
CASSQSTRLGGYTF
TGTGCCAGCAGCCAATCTACTCGACTAGGTGGCTACACCTTC
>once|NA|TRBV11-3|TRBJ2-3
CASSLGTGSADTQYF
TGTGCCAGCAGCTTAGGTACAGGGTCGGCAGATACGCAGTATTTT
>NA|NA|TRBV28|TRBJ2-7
CASSFSFYEQYF
TGTGCCAGCAGTTTTTCGTTCTACGAGCAGTACTTC
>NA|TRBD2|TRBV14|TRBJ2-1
CASSPITSGRNEQFF
TGTGCCAGCAGCCCCATAACTAGCGGGAGAAATGAGCAGTTCTTC
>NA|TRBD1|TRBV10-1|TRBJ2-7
CASSVRTGSEQYF
TGCGCCAGCAGTGTGAGGACAGGGTCCGAGCAGTACTTC
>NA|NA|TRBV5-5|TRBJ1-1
CASNPWWTQNTEAFF
TGTGCCAGCAACCCGTGGTGGACACAGAACACTGAAGCTTTCTTT
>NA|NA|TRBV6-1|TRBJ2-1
CASSETVYNEQFF
TGTGCCAGCAGTGAGACTGTCTACAATGAGCAGTTCTTC
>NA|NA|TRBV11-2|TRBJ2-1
CASSPDPGAINEQFF
TGTGCCAGCAGCCCGGACCCAGGGGCTATCAATGAGCAGTTCTTC
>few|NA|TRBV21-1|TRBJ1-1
CASLLRLTWAMNTEAFF
TGTGCCAGCCTGCTCCGGCTTACCTGGGCCATGAACACTGAAGCTTTCTTT
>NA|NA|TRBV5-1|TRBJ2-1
CASSFGMPAGAGPHNEQFF
TGCGCCAGCAGCTTCGGCATGCCTGCGGGGGCCGGTCCTCACAATGAGCAGTTCTTC
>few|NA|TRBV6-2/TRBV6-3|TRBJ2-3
CASSYPPVGARTDTQYF
TGTGCCAGCAGTTACCCCCCTGTGGGGGCCCGCACAGATACGCAGTATTTT
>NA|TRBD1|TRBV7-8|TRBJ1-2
CASSLGVGTEITFNYGYTF
TGTGCCAGCAGCCTAGGAGTTGGGACAGAGATTACGTTTAACTATGGCTACACCTTC
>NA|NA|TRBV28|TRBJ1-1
CATITGGTEAFF
TGTGCCACCATAACCGGGGGCACTGAAGCTTTCTTT